Described below is a single T cell receptor (beta chain) sequence and its context. This clone's antigen is unknown. Base-call qualities are not available, and no considerably larger clone is one nucleotide away. The CDR3 regions of human TCRbeta chains were analyzed by immunosequencing. The paper's data handling went like this. Repertoire TCRs were checked for matches against a reference library of SARS-CoV-2-specific TCRs that had been generated using the MIRA antigen-specificity platform. Breadth was defined as the fraction of unique TCRs that were SARS-CoV-2-associated. Depth was defined as the fraction of total T cells that were SARS-CoV-2-associated. Using the MIRA data, every spike-specific TCR was mapped to the spike region that the TCR reacted to and assigned to either a CD4 or a CD8 class. Log10-transformed breadth and depth values were compared by one-way ANOVA with Sidak's multiple comparisons tests. Drawn from immuneACCESS, this table holds only the in-frame rearrangements with V and J called that TCRdb kept. Clones are partly lost; checked studies trace under half to an unresolved V gene and leave the rest unexplained. The D gene and trimming were derived from the DNA, and the V and J assignments and clone size from that table. Present in this sample are about 89,000 clones, around 91% of which were seen just once. Clones ranked in the top ten supply 5.2% of the sample.

The intended sense of this specimen's time point label: baseline before first vaccination. The treatment or condition label for this specimen denotes: meningococcal conjugate vaccine given as trial control. Samples from vaccinated people were obtained from the UK trials COV001 and COV002, which included a single-blind randomized controlled phase 2/3 trial of AZD1222 (ChAdOx1 nCoV-19) in healthy adults. For TCRbeta chain sequencing, PBMC samples from trial participants were taken at day 0 and at day 28 after the second dose. This record belongs to a study of T cell responses to AZD1222 COVID-19 vaccine (dated by TCRdb to the early 2020s). About the study as a whole: A total of more than 230 trial participants underwent TCR sequencing, of whom 200 to 220 had received two doses of AZD1222 and around 26 had received two doses of the MenACWY control vaccine. Trial participants were enrolled into age subgroups of 18-55, 56-69 and 70-plus years, which contained around 150, 29 and 61 TCR-sequenced participants, respectively. What the work shows at the level of the full study, not this receptor alone: Conclusions about previously exposed vaccinees were limited because only six AZD1222 recipients were SARS-CoV-2 seropositive at baseline. After two AZD1222 doses, both the breadth and the depth of spike-specific TCRs were significantly higher than at day 0 and than in MenACWY recipients. Reportedly, close to half of the unique spike-specific TCRs recognized epitopes lying outside the regions that are mutated in the B.1.351 and B.1.1.7 variants. Participants were mostly white British and included more females than males, and it was suggested by the authors that clonal diversity may have been underestimated. In the small 56-69-year group, the increase in depth fell short of significance, most likely because of low power. CD4 TCRs associated with the vaccine covered the entire spike protein, and the dominant responses were in regions 160-218 and 743-854. No day 14 peak-response samples were available, so repertoires were characterized only after the peak T cell response.

The CDR3 holds 12 amino acids from the cysteine to the phenylalanine. Only the CDR3 portion is preserved as DNA: 36 bases, with reading frame beginning at the first base. Cut back by 7 bases and 8 bases, the V and J ends lie 14 bases apart. The germline V gene gives CDR1 as MDHEN and CDR2 as SYDVKM. The receptor was isolated from an adult in good health. The starting material was peripheral blood, obtained on day 0 of MenACWY control vaccination. Here the chain combines TRBV28 and TRBJ1-2; 6 matching bases give a weak D call of TRBD1. The CDR3 has the sequence CASTPGQRGYTF. Read as DNA, the sequence is TGTGCCAGCACCCCGGGACAAAGGGGCTACACCTTC.